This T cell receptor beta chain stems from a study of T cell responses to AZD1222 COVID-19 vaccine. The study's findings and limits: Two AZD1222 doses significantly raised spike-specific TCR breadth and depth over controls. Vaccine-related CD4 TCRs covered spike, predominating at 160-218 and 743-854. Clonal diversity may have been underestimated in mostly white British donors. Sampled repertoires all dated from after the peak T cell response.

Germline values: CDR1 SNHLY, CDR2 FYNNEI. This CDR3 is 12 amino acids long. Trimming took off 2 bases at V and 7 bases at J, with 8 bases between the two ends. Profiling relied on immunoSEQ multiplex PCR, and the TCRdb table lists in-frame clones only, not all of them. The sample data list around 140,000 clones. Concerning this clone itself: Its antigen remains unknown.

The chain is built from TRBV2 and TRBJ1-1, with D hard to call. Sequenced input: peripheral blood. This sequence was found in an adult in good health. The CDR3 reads CASSERTLEAFF. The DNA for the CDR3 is TGTGCCAGCAGTGAACGTACCCTTGAAGCTTTCTTT.